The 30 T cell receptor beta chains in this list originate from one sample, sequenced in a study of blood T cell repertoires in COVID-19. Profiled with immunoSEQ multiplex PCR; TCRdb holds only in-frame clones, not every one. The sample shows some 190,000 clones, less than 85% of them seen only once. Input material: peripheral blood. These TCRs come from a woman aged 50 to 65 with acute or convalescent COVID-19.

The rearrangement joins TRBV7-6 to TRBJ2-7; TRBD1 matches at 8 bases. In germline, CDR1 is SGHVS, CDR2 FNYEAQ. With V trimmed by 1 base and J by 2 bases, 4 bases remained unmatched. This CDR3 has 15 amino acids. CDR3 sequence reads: CASSLEGQGTYEQYF. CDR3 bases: TGTGCCAGCAGCTTAGAAGGACAGGGAACCTACGAGCAGTACTTC.

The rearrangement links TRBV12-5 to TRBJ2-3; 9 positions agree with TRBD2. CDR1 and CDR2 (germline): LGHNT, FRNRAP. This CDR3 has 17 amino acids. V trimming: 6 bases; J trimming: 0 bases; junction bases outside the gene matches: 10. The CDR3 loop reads CASGRSTSGTSTDTQYF. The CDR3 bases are TGTGCTAGTGGCCGTTCGACTAGCGGAACTAGCACAGATACGCAGTATTTT. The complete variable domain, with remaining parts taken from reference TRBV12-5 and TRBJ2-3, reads DARVTQTPRHKVTEMGQEVTMRCQPILGHNTVFWYRQTMMQGLELLAYFRNRAPLDDSGMPKDRFSAEMPDATLATLKIQPSEPRDSAVYFCASGRSTSGTSTDTQYFGPGTRLTVL.

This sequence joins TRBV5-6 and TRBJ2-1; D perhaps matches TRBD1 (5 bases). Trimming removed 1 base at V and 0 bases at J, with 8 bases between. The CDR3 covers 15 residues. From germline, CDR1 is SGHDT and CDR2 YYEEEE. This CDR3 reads CASSLRGYSYNEQFF. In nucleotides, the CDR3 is TGTGCCAGCAGCTTGAGGGGCTACTCCTACAATGAGCAGTTCTTC.

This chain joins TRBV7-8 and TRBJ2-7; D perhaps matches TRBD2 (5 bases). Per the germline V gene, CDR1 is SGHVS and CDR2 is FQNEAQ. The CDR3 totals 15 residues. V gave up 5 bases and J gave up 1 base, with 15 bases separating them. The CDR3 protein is CASSVRSEGSYEQYF. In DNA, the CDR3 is TGTGCCAGCAGCGTCCGGAGCGAGGGATCCTACGAGCAGTACTTC.

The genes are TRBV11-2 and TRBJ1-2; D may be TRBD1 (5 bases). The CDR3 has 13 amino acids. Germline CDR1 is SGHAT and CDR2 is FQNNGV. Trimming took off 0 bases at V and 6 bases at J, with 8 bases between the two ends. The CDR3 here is CASSLDPTDGYTF. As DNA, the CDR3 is TGTGCCAGCAGCTTAGACCCGACAGATGGCTACACCTTC.

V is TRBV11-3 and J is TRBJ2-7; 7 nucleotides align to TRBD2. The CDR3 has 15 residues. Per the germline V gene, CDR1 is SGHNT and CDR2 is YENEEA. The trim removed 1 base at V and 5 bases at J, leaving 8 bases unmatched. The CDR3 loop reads CASSLGGLRDDEQYF. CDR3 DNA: TGTGCCAGCAGCTTAGGGGGACTAAGGGACGACGAGCAGTACTTC.

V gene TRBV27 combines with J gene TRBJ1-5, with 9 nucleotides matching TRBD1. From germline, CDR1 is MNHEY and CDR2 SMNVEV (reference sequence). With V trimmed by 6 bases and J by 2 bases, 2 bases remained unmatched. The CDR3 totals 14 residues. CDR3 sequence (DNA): TGTGCCAGCAGACGGACAGGGGGCAATCAGCCCCAGCATTTT. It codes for CASRRTGGNQPQHF.

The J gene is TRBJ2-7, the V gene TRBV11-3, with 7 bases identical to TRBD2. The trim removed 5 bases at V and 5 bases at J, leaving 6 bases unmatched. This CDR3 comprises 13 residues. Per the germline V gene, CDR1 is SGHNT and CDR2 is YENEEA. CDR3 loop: CASSGRGKDEQYF. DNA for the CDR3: TGTGCCAGCAGCGGGAGGGGTAAAGACGAGCAGTACTTC. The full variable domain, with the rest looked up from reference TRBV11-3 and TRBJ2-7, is EAGVVQSPRYKIIEKKQPVAFWCNPISGHNTLYWYLQNLGQGPELLIRYENEEAVDDSQLPKDRFSAERLKGVDSTLKIQPAELGDSAVYLCASSGRGKDEQYFGPGTRLTVT.

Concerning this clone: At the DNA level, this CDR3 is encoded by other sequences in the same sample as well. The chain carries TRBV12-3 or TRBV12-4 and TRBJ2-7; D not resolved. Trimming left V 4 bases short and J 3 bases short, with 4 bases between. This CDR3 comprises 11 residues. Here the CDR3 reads CASSSRYEQYF. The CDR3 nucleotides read TGTGCCAGCAGTTCTCGCTACGAGCAGTACTTC.

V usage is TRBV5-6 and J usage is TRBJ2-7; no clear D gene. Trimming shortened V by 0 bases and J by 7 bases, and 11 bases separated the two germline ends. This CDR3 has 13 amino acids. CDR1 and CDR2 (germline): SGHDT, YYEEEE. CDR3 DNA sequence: TGTGCCAGCAGCTTGGATTTTCGAGGTGAGCAGTACTTC. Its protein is CASSLDFRGEQYF.

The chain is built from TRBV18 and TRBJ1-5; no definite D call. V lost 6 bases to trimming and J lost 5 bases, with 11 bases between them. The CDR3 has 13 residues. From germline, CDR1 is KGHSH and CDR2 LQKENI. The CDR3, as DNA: TGTGCCAGCTCGCACAGTAGTGATCAGCCCCAGCATTTT. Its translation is CASSHSSDQPQHF.

For the CDR3, the DNA is TGTGCCACCACTTTAGACAGGGGAAATGAGCAGTTCTTC. Translation gives CATTLDRGNEQFF. The V gene is TRBV15, the J gene TRBJ2-1; the match to TRBD1 covers 8 bases. Per germline, CDR1 LNHNV and CDR2 YYDKDF (reference sequence). Losses at the gene ends were 7 bases for V and 7 bases for J; bases not matched to a gene: 6. The CDR3 totals 13 residues. Full variable domain (outside the CDR3, taken from reference TRBV15 and TRBJ2-1): DAMVIQNPRYQVTQFGKPVTLSCSQTLNHNVMYWYQQKSSQAPKLLFHYYDKDFNNEADTPDNFQSRRPNTSFCFLDIRSPGLGDTAMYLCATTLDRGNEQFFGPGTRLTVL.

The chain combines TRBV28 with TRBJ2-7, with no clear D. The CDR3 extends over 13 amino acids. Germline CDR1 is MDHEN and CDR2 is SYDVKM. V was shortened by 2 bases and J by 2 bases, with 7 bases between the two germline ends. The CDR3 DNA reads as TGTGCCAGCAGTTTAGCGGTAACCTACGAGCAGTACTTC. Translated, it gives CASSLAVTYEQYF.

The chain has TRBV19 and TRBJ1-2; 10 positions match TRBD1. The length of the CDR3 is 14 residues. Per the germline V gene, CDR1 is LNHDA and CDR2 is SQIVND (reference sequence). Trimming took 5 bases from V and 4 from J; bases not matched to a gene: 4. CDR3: CASSDRGLGYGYTF. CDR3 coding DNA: TGTGCCAGTAGTGACAGGGGGCTGGGCTATGGCTACACCTTC.

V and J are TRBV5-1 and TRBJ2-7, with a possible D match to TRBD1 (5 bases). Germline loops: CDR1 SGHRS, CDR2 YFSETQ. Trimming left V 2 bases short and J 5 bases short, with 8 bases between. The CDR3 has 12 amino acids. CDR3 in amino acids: CASSFRVDEQYF. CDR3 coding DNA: TGCGCCAGCAGCTTCAGGGTGGACGAGCAGTACTTC.

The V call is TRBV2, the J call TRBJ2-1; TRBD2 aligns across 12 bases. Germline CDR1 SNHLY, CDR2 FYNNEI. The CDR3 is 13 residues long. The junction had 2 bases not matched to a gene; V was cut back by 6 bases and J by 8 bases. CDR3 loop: CASRTSGSHEQFF. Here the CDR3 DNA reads TGTGCCAGCAGGACTAGCGGGAGCCATGAGCAGTTCTTC. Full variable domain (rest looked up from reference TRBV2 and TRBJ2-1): EPEVTQTPSHQVTQMGQEVILRCVPISNHLYFYWYRQILGQKVEFLVSFYNNEISEKSEIFDDQFSVERPDGSNFTLKIRSTKLEDSAMYFCASRTSGSHEQFFGPGTRLTVL.

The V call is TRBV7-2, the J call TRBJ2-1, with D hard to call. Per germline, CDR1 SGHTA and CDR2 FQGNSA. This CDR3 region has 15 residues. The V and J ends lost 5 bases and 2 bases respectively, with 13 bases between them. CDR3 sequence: CASSQTAGAYNEQFF. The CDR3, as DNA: TGTGCCAGCAGCCAAACGGCAGGCGCCTACAATGAGCAGTTCTTC.

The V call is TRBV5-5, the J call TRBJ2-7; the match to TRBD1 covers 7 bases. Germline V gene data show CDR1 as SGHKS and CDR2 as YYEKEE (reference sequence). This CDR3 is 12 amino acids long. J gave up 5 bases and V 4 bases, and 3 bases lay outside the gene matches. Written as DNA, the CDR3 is TGTGCCAGCAGCCCGACAGGGAACGAGCAGTACTTC. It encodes CASSPTGNEQYF.

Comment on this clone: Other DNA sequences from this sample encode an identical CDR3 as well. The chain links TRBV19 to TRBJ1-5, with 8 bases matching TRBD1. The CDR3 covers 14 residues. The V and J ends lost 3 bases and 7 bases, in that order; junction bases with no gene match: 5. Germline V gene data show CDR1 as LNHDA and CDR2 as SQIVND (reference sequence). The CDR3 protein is CASSITGGGQPQHF. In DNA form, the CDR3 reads TGTGCCAGTAGTATTACAGGGGGAGGCCAGCCCCAGCATTTT. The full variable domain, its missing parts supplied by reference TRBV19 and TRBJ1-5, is DGGITQSPKYLFRKEGQNVTLSCEQNLNHDAMYWYRQDPGQGLRLIYYSQIVNDFQKGDIAEGYSVSREKKESFPLTVTSAQKNPTAFYLCASSITGGGQPQHFGDGTRLSIL.

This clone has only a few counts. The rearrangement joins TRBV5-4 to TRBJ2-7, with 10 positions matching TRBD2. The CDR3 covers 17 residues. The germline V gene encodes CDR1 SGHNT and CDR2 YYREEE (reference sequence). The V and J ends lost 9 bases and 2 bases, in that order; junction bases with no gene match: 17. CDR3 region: CATRGSGRGGRAYEQYF. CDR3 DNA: TGTGCCACCCGGGGGAGCGGGAGGGGGGGCCGGGCCTACGAGCAGTACTTC. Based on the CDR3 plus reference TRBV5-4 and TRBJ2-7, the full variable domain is ETGVTQSPTHLIKTRGQQVTLRCSSQSGHNTVSWYQQALGQGPQFIFQYYREEENGRGNFPPRFSGLQFPNYSSELNVNALELDDSALYLCATRGSGRGGRAYEQYFGPGTRLTVT.

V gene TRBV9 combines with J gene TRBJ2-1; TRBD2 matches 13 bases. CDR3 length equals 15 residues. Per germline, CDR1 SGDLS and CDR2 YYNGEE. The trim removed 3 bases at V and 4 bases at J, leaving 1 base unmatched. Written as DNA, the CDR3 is TGTGCCAGCAGCGAGGGACTAGCGGGGTACAATGAGCAGTTCTTC. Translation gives CASSEGLAGYNEQFF.

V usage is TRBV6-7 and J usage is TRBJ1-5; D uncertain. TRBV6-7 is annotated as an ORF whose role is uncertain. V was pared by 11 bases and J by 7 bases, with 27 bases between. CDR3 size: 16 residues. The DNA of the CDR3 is TGTGCCGCCGGCGGGGAATCAACGACTTGTGAACAGCCCCAGCATTTT. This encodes CAAGGESTTCEQPQHF.

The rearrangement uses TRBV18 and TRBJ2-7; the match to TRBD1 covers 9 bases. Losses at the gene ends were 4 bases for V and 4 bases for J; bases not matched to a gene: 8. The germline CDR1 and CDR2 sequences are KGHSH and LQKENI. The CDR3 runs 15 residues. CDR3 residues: CASSLGQGNSYEQYF. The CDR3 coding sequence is TGTGCCAGCTCACTCGGACAGGGGAATTCGTACGAGCAGTACTTC.

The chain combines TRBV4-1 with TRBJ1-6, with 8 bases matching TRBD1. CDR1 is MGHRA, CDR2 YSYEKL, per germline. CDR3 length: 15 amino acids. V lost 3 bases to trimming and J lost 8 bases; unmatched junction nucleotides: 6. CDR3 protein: CASSHLTGEHSPLHF. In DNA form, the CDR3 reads TGCGCCAGCAGCCACCTGACAGGGGAGCATTCACCCCTCCACTTT.

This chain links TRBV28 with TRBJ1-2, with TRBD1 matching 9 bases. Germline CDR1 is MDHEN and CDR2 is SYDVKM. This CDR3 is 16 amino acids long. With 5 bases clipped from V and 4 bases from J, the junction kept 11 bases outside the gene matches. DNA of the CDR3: TGTGCCAGCAGTGGAACCGGACAGGGGTTCGCCTATGGCTACACCTTC. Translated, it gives CASSGTGQGFAYGYTF.

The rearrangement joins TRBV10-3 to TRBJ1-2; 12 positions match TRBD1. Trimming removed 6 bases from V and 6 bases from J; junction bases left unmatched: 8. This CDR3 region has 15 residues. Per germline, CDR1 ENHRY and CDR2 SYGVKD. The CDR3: CAISIPGQGADGYTF. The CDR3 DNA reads TGTGCCATCAGCATACCGGGACAGGGGGCCGATGGCTACACCTTC.

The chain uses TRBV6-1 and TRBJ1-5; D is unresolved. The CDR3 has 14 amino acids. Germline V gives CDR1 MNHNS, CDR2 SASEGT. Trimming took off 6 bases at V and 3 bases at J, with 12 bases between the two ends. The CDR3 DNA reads TGTGCCAGCAGAGAGGGTGGGAACAATCAGCCCCAGCATTTT. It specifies CASREGGNNQPQHF.

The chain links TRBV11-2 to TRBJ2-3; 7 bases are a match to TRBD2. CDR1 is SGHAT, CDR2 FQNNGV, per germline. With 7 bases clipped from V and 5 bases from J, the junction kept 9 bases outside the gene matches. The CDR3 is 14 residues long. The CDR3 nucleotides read TGTGCCAGCACTTGGGGAGGGCGTCAAGATACGCAGTATTTT. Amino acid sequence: CASTWGGRQDTQYF.

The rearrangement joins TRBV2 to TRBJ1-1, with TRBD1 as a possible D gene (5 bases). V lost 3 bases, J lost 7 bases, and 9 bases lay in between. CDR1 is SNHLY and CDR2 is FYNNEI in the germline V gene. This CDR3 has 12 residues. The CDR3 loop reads CASSDAGLEAFF. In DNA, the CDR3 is TGTGCCAGCAGTGATGCGGGGCTTGAAGCTTTCTTT.

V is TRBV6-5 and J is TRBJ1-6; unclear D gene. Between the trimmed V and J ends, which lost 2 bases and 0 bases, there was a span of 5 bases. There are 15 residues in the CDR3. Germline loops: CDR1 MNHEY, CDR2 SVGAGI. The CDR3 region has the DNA TGTGCCAGCAGTTACGTGAGCTCCTATAATTCACCCCTCCACTTT. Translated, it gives CASSYVSSYNSPLHF.